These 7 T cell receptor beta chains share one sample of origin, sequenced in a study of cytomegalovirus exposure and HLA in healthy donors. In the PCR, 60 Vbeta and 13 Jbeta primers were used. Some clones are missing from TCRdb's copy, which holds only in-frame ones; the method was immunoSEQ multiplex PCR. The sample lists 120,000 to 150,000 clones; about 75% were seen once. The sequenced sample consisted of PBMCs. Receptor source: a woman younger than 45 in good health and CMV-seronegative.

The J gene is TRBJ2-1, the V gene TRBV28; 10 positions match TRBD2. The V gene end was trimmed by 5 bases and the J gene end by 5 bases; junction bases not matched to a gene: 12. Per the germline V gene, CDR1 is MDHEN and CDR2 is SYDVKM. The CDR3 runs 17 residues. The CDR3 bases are TGTGCCAGCAGTATGGGGGCTAGCGGGAGTGGCAACAATGAGCAGTTCTTC. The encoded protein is CASSMGASGSGNNEQFF.

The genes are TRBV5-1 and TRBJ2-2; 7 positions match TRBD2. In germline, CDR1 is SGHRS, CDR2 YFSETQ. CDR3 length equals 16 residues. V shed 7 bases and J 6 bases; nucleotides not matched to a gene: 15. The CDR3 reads CASALAVLSDAGELFF. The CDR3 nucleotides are TGCGCCAGCGCTCTAGCGGTTTTGTCGGATGCCGGGGAGCTGTTTTTT.

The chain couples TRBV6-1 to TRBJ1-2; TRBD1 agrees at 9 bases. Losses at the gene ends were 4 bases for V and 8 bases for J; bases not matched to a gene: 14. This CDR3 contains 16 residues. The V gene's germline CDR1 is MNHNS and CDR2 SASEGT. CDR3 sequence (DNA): TGTGCCAGCAGTGCGATTACAGGGGGCGCTTCGAGGGGCTACACCTTC. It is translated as CASSAITGGASRGYTF.

This chain's CDR3 is CASSPDRGLYGYTF. The DNA for the CDR3 is TGTGCCAGCAGTCCGGACAGGGGGCTCTATGGCTACACCTTC. This rearrangement joins TRBV28 to TRBJ1-2; 11 nucleotides match TRBD1. Germline CDR1 is MDHEN and CDR2 is SYDVKM. V gave up 5 bases and J gave up 4 bases; unmatched junction bases: 3. CDR3 length: 14 amino acids.

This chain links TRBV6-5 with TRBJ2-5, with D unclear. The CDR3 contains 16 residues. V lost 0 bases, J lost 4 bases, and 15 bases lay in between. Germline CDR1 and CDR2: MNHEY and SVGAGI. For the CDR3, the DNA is TGTGCCAGCAGTTACTCGTCCACCGGGTACGGAGAGACCCAGTACTTC. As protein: CASSYSSTGYGETQYF.

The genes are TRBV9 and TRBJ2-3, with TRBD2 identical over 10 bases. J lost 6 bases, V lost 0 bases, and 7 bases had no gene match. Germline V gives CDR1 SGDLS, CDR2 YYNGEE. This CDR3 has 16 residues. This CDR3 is CASSVATSGVSDTQYF. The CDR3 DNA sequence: TGTGCCAGCAGCGTAGCTACTAGCGGGGTATCGGATACGCAGTATTTT.

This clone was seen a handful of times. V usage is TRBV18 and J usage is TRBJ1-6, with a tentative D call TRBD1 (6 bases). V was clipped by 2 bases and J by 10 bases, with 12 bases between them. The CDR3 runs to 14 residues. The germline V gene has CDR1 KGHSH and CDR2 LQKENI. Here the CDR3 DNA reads TGTGCCAGCTCACCAAACAGGGTGGAATCACCCCTCCACTTT. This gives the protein CASSPNRVESPLHF.